One and the same sample provided the 14 T cell receptor beta chains below, sequenced in a study of response to subunit inactivated influenza vaccine (dated by TCRdb to the late 2010s). Libraries came from RT-PCR. These reads were obtained on an Illumina HiSeq 2500. TCRdb reanalyzed the raw reads on its own, using fastp at Q25 for trimming and MiXCR for clone calling, and kept in-frame beta chains. Rows are unified per CDR3 protein, each entry keeping the most common DNA and genes. Within this sample are just under 550,000 distinct CDR3 sequences, with around 21% of them counted one time only. The ten top clones hold approximately 3% of the sample. This same sample was also part of a study on T cells expressing NK-cell markers. From the second report: TCR beta cDNA libraries were made by 5'RACE template switching that added a universal primer site and unique molecular identifiers.

The source was CD4+ T cells sorted from PBMCs, collected 11 to 12 days after vaccination. The source is a man aged 50 to 59 who received an inactivated influenza vaccine. Donor details come from another sample of the same person, matched by shared clones.

This clonotype was recorded a few times. This chain joins TRBV5-1 and TRBJ2-3, with 8 bases identical to TRBD1. From germline, CDR1 is SGHRS and CDR2 YFSETQ. The CDR3 has 15 amino acids. V lost 5 bases and J lost 5; bases outside the gene matches: 10. CDR3 in DNA: TGCGCCAGCAGTTCCCAACAGGGGGGAATAGATACGCAGTATTTT. As protein: CASSSQQGGIDTQYF.

This sequence joins TRBV12-3 or TRBV12-4 and TRBJ2-2; either TRBD1 or TRBD2 may fit D (5 bases each). This CDR3 is 14 amino acids long. Trimming pared 3 bases from V and 5 bases from J, leaving 10 bases between. The CDR3 here is CASSLGRVTGELFF. CDR3 nucleotides: TGTGCCAGCAGTTTGGGGCGGGTAACCGGGGAGCTGTTTTTT.

There are a few counts of this clonotype. The gene calls are TRBV5-1 and TRBJ2-5; 10 bases map to TRBD1. Germline trimming cut 2 bases from V and 5 bases from J; bases unmatched to any gene: 12. CDR1 is SGHRS and CDR2 is YFSETQ in the germline V gene. The CDR3 is 17 residues long. CDR3 sequence (DNA): TGCGCCAGCAGCTTCCGGGACAGGGGCCCTTCCGGGGAGACCCAGTACTTC. Protein sequence: CASSFRDRGPSGETQYF.

This clonotype was found many times. The gene calls are TRBV6-2 or TRBV6-3 and TRBJ1-6; D is unclear. V lost 5 bases to trimming and J lost 0 bases, with 8 bases between them. The CDR3 is made up of 15 amino acids. Germline assignment: CDR1 MNHEY and CDR2 SVGEGT. This chain's CDR3 is CASSGRSSYNSPLHF. In nucleotides, the CDR3 is TGTGCCAGCAGTGGAAGAAGCTCCTATAATTCACCCCTCCACTTT.

This clonotype came up a few times. The chain joins TRBV5-1 to TRBJ1-2; D gene ambiguous. The germline V and J ends were trimmed by 0 bases and 6 bases, with 6 bases remaining between them. Germline V gene sequence: CDR1 SGHRS, CDR2 YFSETQ. This CDR3 is 12 amino acids long. The CDR3 DNA reads as TGCGCCAGCAGCTTGGCCAATGATGGCTACACCTTC. Its protein is CASSLANDGYTF.

The chain joins TRBV7-9 to TRBJ1-5; no clear D. Germline loops: CDR1 SEHNR, CDR2 FQNEAQ (reference sequence). V was cut by 1 base and J by 3 bases, with 7 bases left in between. The CDR3 is 14 amino acids. This CDR3 is CASSLGAANQPQHF. CDR3 DNA: TGTGCCAGCAGCTTAGGGGCAGCCAATCAGCCCCAGCATTTT.

This clonotype has just a few counts. V and J are TRBV20-1 and TRBJ1-5, with 7 bases aligning to TRBD1. The CDR3 has 14 amino acids. Germline V CDR1 and CDR2: DFQATT, SNEGSKA (reference sequence). V shed 6 bases and J 9 bases; nucleotides not matched to a gene: 14. CDR3 protein: CSAPTGRPLGPQHF. CDR3 bases: TGCAGTGCACCGACAGGGCGTCCTTTGGGGCCCCAGCATTTT.

The V call is TRBV7-9, the J call TRBJ1-4, with 8 bases that match TRBD1. The CDR3 has 16 amino acids. The trim removed 1 base at V and 8 bases at J, leaving 9 bases unmatched. CDR1 is SEHNR and CDR2 is FQNEAQ in the germline V gene (reference sequence). CDR3 region: CASSLGWTGSSEKLFF. Here the CDR3 DNA reads TGTGCCAGCAGCTTAGGTTGGACAGGGAGTTCCGAAAAACTGTTTTTT.

V and J are TRBV20-1 and TRBJ2-7; 8 bases map to TRBD2. Germline V gives CDR1 DFQATT, CDR2 SNEGSKA (reference sequence). V lost 0 bases to trimming and J lost 0 bases; unmatched junction nucleotides: 4. This CDR3 spans 15 amino acids. The CDR3 DNA reads as TGCAGTGCTAGAGATTACCTAGCGGGCTCCTACGAGCAGTACTTC. Encoded protein: CSARDYLAGSYEQYF.

This clonotype has at least ten counts. The V call is TRBV4-3, the J call TRBJ1-2; 11 bases map to TRBD1. The CDR3 runs 14 residues. Trimming cost V 4 bases and J 3 bases; bases outside gene matches: 1. Germline loops: CDR1 LGHNA, CDR2 YSLEER. CDR3 protein: CASSPGQGDYGYTF. The CDR3 DNA is TGCGCCAGCAGCCCGGGACAGGGGGACTATGGCTACACCTTC.

The chain uses TRBV7-2 and TRBJ2-7; TRBD2 matches at 7 bases. This CDR3 is built from 13 residues. The germline gives CDR1 SGHTA, CDR2 FQGNSA. Trimming cost V 5 bases and J 0 bases; bases outside gene matches: 1. CDR3 bases: TGTGCCAGCAGCGAGCGGGACTCCTACGAGCAGTACTTC. It specifies CASSERDSYEQYF.

The V gene is TRBV29-1, the J gene TRBJ2-5; the D is unclear. This CDR3 is built from 12 residues. With 4 bases removed from V and 3 bases from J, the gap between germline ends came to 9 bases. In germline, CDR1 is SQVTM, CDR2 ANQGSEA. In DNA, the CDR3 is TGCAGCGTTGTTCTTGTAGAAGAGACCCAGTACTTC. It translates to CSVVLVEETQYF.

This clonotype was seen only a few times. This chain links TRBV3-1 with TRBJ1-4; 8 nucleotides agree with TRBD1. This CDR3 comprises 15 residues. The ends lost 3 bases at V and 4 bases at J; junction bases unmatched: 4. Germline lookup yields CDR1 LGHDT and CDR2 YNNKEL (reference sequence). Written as DNA, the CDR3 is TGTGCCAGCAGCCACCGGGACAGGAATAATGAAAAACTGTTTTTT. This codes for CASSHRDRNNEKLFF.

This clonotype was seen just once. V is TRBV7-8 and J is TRBJ2-1; tentatively, D is TRBD2 (6 bases). CDR1 is SGHVS and CDR2 is FQNEAQ in the germline V gene. V was clipped by 4 bases and J by 6 bases, with 10 bases between them. This CDR3 has 13 amino acids. CDR3 nucleotides: TGTGCCAGCAGCTACTTCGGGGGCAATGAGCAGTTCTTC. This codes for CASSYFGGNEQFF.